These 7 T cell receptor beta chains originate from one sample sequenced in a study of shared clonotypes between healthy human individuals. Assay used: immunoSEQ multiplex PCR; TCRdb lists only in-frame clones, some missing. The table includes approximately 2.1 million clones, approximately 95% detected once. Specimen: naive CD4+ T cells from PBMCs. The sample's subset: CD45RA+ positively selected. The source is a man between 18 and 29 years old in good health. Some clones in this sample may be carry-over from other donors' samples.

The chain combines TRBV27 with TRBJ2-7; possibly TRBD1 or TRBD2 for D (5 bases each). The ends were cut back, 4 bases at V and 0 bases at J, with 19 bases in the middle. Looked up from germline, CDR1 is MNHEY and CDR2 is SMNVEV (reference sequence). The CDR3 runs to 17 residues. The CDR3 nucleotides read TGTGCCAGCAGTTCGGGGCAGGGCATGAAGAGCTCCTACGAGCAGTACTTC. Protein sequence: CASSSGQGMKSSYEQYF.

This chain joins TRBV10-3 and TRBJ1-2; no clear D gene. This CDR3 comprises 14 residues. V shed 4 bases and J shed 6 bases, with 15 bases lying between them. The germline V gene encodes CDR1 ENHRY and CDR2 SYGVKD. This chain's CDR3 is CAISGAGIKDGYTF. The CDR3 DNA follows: TGTGCCATCAGTGGGGCAGGAATAAAAGATGGCTACACCTTC.

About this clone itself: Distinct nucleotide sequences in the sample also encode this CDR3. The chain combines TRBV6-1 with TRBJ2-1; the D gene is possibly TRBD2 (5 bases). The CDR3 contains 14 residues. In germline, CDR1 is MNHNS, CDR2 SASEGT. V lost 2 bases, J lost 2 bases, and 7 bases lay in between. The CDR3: CASSESGTYNEQFF. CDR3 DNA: TGTGCCAGCAGTGAATCCGGGACCTACAATGAGCAGTTCTTC.

The CDR3: CASHRVGEKLFF. The DNA for the CDR3 is TGTGCCAGCCACCGGGTGGGAGAAAAACTGTTTTTT. The rearrangement links TRBV2 to TRBJ1-4; D remains unclear. Per the germline V gene, CDR1 is SNHLY and CDR2 is FYNNEI. Trimming took 8 bases from V and 8 from J, leaving 12 bases between them. The CDR3 length is 12 residues. Using reference TRBV2 and TRBJ1-4 for the parts outside the CDR3, the full variable domain is EPEVTQTPSHQVTQMGQEVILRCVPISNHLYFYWYRQILGQKVEFLVSFYNNEISEKSEIFDDQFSVERPDGSNFTLKIRSTKLEDSAMYFCASHRVGEKLFFGSGTQLSVL.

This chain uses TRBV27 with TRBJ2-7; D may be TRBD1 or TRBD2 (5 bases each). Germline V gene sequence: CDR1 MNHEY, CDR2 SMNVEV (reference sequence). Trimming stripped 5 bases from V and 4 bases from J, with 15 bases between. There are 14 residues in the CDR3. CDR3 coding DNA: TGTGCCAGCAGTCCCTCGGGACCACCTTACGAGCAGTACTTC. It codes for CASSPSGPPYEQYF.

CDR3 in amino acids: CASSPQGTISNYGYTF. The CDR3 DNA reads TGTGCCAGCTCACCTCAAGGGACGATTTCTAACTATGGCTACACCTTC. The chain carries TRBV18 and TRBJ1-2; a possible D gene is TRBD1 (5 bases). V lost 3 bases and J lost 0, with 14 bases in between. CDR1 is KGHSH, CDR2 LQKENI, per germline. The CDR3 is made up of 16 amino acids.

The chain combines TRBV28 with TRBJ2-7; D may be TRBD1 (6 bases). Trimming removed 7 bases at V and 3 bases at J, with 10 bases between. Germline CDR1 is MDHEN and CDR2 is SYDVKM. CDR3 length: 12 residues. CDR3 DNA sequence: TGTGCCAGCAAAGGACAGAACTACGAGCAGTACTTC. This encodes CASKGQNYEQYF.